This T cell receptor beta chain was sequenced for a study of cytomegalovirus exposure and HLA in healthy donors (dated by TCRdb to about 2017). Study-wide context: In an earlier analysis of 450 to 750 of the donors, around 300 Gb of sequence data and 90 million to 130 million unique TCR beta sequences from about 190 million T cells were reported. An early release covering 550 to 650 HLA-typed donors comprised about 300 gigabases of sequencing data and around 86 million unique TCR sequences. Among the roughly 400 genotyped donors, roughly 80% belonged to the genetic ancestry cluster associated with self-reported Caucasian donors. The study aimed to test whether signatures of past pathogen exposure could be identified by cataloging public T cell receptors. The study profiled the T cell repertoires of under 850 subjects by immunosequencing and related them to cytomegalovirus serostatus. Along with the approximately 650-subject first cohort, a separate validation cohort of roughly 110 different subjects was used. To predict cytomegalovirus infection status, the study brought together high-throughput TCR immunosequencing, statistical association of individual TCRs with disease status, and machine learning. A later analysis re-examined previously published TCR beta repertoires from 600 to 700 donors and added high-resolution HLA genotyping to investigate patterns of TCR occurrence. Rather than drawing on any new phenotypic data, the later analysis identified candidate immune exposures from TCR beta sequences and the way those sequences occurred across donors. In an earlier analysis of a few hundred of the donors, high-throughput TCR beta sequencing was used to judge whether each TCR beta V gene segment behaved as functional or pseudogenic. Donor age, sex, ethnicity and CMV serostatus were compiled together with the repertoire data. A later genetic analysis used genome-wide SNP genotypes for about three fifths of the 666 donors, treating that subset as a discovery cohort. All discovery cohort repertoires had been generated using a single sequencing platform. Both class I and class II loci were covered by HLA typing, at four-digit resolution. The number of donors typed differed by locus, with roughly 620-630 for A, B, C, DRB1 and DQB1, approximately 500 for DQA1, some 570 for DPA1, and around 430 for DPB1. Five DR-DQ haplotypes were handled as single units for association and clustering because linkage in the cohort was strong. Among 350 to 400 genotyped donors of the cohort, an average of 235,054 unique TCR beta nucleotide sequences were sequenced per donor, about a sixth of them non-productive.

The CDR3 runs 18 amino acids, cysteine and phenylalanine included. Of all the DNA, just the CDR3 is kept, 54 bases in frame from base 1. Germline trimming amounts to 2 bases on V and 6 bases on J, with 11 as the count of junction bases outside the gene matches. As encoded in the germline V gene, CDR1 is MNHNS while CDR2 is SASEGT. The research as a whole found: Some IMGT-functional V segments, including TRBV6-2 and TRBV6-3, could not be told apart with the 87-base-pair reads, so those segments were excluded. Most TCR sequences were observed very rarely across donors, whereas some public TCRs were present in many individuals. Roughly 15 rarely observed V segments, including chromosome 9 orphons, were excluded from the earlier analysis of several hundred of the donors because counts were too low. According to a later analysis, TCR association rates differed among HLA loci, with DRB1 alleles showing the most associated TCRs and HLA-C alleles showing the fewest. Because HLA typing was unavailable for some donors at each locus, only the typed subset was used in association tests. Correlated functional status among segregating V segments might reflect linkage disequilibrium, but an unknown experimental factor could not be ruled out. The classifier was reported to diagnose cytomegalovirus status with high specificity and sensitivity in both the original cohort and the validation cohort. In a later analysis, most CMV-associated TCR beta chains were found to appear HLA-restricted, with HLA associations seemingly driven largely by CMV exposure. When HLA alleles, especially DR and DQ, strongly co-occurred, TCR associations were difficult to assign to individual alleles. In an earlier analysis of 450 to 750 of the donors, most TCR beta V segments appeared in productive rearrangements about 87% or about 30% of the time, broadly matching IMGT annotations. The study gave a list of 150 to 200 TCR beta chains associated with cytomegalovirus. The sequencing pipeline was judged likely to have produced a cluster of highly shared sequence variants as a technical artifact. Sequencing depth was assumed to be roughly uniform across donors in the presence/absence analyses, though that assumption may not hold. In this cohort, only TCR beta chains were sequenced, and detectable features were limited by the absence of alpha or paired-chain data. In vitro tests confirmed that three of the cytomegalovirus-associated TCR beta chains recognize cytomegalovirus antigens. A further reported finding was that TCR beta sequences accurately predicted the HLA-A and HLA-B alleles for most subjects in the first cohort. Specific HLA alleles were associated with about 17,000 TCR beta sequences at a false discovery rate of 0.05 in a later analysis. V-gene and J-gene trimming of TCR beta chains was associated with a missense DCLRE1C variant in a later genetic analysis, and the association was replicated in an independent cohort. In a later analysis, HLA-associated TCR beta chains were found to be more clonally expanded and to have lower generation probabilities than equally common non-associated chains. According to the authors, the approach could potentially be generalized to other disease states and immunological phenotypes. A later genetic analysis reported fewer N-insertions in productive TCRs among donors in an Asian-associated ancestry cluster than the roughly 700-donor mean. CMV serostatus was the only immune exposure information available for the cohort. Several of the top co-occurrence clusters appeared to be linked to parvovirus B19, influenza, CMV and Epstein-Barr virus, according to a later analysis.

The cohort comprised approximately 700 healthy bone marrow donors. All cohort members were sampled while nominally healthy, although unrecorded immune exposures were likely present. The donor was CMV seropositive and belonged to the group of 250 to 350 seropositive cohort members. A peripheral blood sample was provided by each donor, and peripheral blood mononuclear cells were used for TCR beta sequencing. The Qiagen DNeasy Blood Extraction Kit was used to extract genomic DNA from the blood cell samples. Library preparation employed the immunoSEQ multiplex PCR assay. For the multiplex PCR, a mixture combining 60 forward primers for TCR Vbeta segments and 13 reverse primers for TCR Jbeta segments was used. A multiplex PCR assay on genomic DNA amplified the CDR3 region of rearranged TCR beta genes. Amplified TCR beta libraries were sequenced as 87-base-pair reads on the Illumina HiSeq System. The authors' pipeline ran thus. A later analysis counted tens of millions of unique TCR beta chains across the 650 to 700 repertoires, and about 10 million of these chains were shared by at least two donors. To remove PCR and sequencing errors, raw reads were error-corrected and collapsed into unique sequences using a nearest-neighbor algorithm that merged closely related sequences. To assign V, D and J gene segments, CDR3 sequences were aligned to IMGT reference sequences. Each retained sequence needed at least a six-nucleotide match to both a V gene segment and a J gene segment. A rearrangement counted as productive if the CDR3 had no stop codons and remained in frame with V and J, and every other rearrangement counted as non-productive. CDR3 was defined according to IMGT convention as the region running from the second conserved V-encoded cysteine to the conserved J-encoded phenylalanine. The earlier analysis of a few hundred of the donors excluded sequences that lacked an unambiguous match to a single V gene segment. An earlier analysis of fewer than 750 of the donors classified V segments as functional when productive rearrangements were above 56.7% and as segregating when the standard deviation between donors was above 5%. A statistical classification framework was built to diagnose cytomegalovirus status from the catalog of TCR beta chain sequences. A later analysis assigned V and J genes by comparing TCR nucleotide sequences with IMGT/GENE-DB human TR gene sequences. The TCRdist pipeline was used in a later analysis to assign CDR3 sequences and most-parsimonious VDJ recombination scenarios. A later analysis defined each TCR beta chain by its CDR3 amino acid sequence plus V-gene family, and excluded reads lacking a unique V-gene family. In a later analysis, around 650 highly shared, low-generation-probability nucleotide sequences were removed to address suspected cross-contamination and a sequencing artifact. In a later analysis, a clonal expansion index for each public chain was calculated from normalized within-repertoire ranks of inferred template counts. A later analysis computed generation probabilities with a VDJ recombination model fitted to out-of-frame rearrangements, and checked the results against IGoR. A later analysis scored TCR-TCR, TCR-HLA and TCR-CMV co-occurrence with hypergeometric tests, applying a repertoire-size bias correction to TCR pairs. To estimate false discovery rates, a later analysis permuted the HLA or CMV assignments 20 times. A later analysis grouped co-occurring TCRs with DBSCAN, adding TCRdist sequence similarity when clustering within HLA-allele-positive subsets. Co-occurrence clustering excluded repertoires with fewer than 30,000 or more than 120,000 public chains, plus five with anomalous nucleotide sharing. The table was pulled from immuneACCESS by TCRdb, which kept in-frame rearrangements only. Such tables lose some clones; where checked, under half of the loss comes from unresolved V genes, and the rest has no known cause. The DNA was the basis for D and trimming; V, J and clone size are from that table. For this sample the table gives 150,000 to 200,000 clones, of which 70% to 90% were detected only once. The top ten clones comprise around 2.2% of the sample.

As to this clone: This clone's antigen is unknown. No quality values exist for individual bases; no much larger clone is one base distant.

The rearrangement combines TRBV6-1 with TRBJ1-4; TRBD1 aligns with 11 central bases. The sequence came from a woman aged 18-35 years in good health and CMV-seropositive. The sample taken for sequencing was PBMCs. The DNA reads TGTGCCAGCAGTGAAACGGACAGGGGGCAGGTATCAGATGAAAAACTGTTTTTT. Its product reads: CASSETDRGQVSDEKLFF.